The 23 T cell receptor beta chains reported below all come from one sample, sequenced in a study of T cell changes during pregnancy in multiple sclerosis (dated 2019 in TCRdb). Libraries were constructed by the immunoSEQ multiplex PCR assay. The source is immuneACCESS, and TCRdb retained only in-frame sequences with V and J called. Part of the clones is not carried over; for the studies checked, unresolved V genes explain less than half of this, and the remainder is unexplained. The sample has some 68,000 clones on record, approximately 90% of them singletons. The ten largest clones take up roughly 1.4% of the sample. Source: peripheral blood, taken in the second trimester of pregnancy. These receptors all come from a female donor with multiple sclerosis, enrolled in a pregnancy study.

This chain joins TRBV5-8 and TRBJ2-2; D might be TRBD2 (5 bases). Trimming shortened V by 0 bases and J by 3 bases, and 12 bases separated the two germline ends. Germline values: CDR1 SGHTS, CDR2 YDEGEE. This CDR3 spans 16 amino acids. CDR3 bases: TGTGCCAGCAGCTTGGCGGGGTCAGCGGACACCGGGGAGCTGTTTTTT. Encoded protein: CASSLAGSADTGELFF.

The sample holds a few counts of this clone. Here the CDR3 reads CASSPETGWVSPLHF. The CDR3 DNA reads as TGTGCCAGCTCACCAGAAACAGGGTGGGTTTCACCCCTCCACTTT. V and J are TRBV18 and TRBJ1-6, with D possibly TRBD1 on 6 matching bases. Deletions cut 2 bases from V and 9 bases from J, with 14 bases between. The germline gives CDR1 KGHSH, CDR2 LQKENI. The CDR3 loop spans 15 amino acids.

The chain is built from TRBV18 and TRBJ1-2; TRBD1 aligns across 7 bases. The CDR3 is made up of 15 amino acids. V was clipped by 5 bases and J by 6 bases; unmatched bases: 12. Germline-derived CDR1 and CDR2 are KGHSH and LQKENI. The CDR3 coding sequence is TGTGCCAGCTCAACAGGGGCGGGCCTGGTCGATGGCTACACCTTC. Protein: CASSTGAGLVDGYTF.

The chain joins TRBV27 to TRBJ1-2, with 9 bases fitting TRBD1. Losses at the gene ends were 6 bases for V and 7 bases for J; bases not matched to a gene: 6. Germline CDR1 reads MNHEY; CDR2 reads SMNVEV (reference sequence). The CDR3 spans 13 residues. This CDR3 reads CASRVQGASGYTF. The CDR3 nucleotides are TGTGCCAGCAGGGTACAGGGGGCTAGTGGCTACACCTTC.

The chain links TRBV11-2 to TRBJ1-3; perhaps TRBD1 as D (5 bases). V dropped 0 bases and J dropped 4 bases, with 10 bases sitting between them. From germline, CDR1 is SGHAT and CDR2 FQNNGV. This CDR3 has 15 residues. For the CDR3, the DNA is TGTGCCAGCAGCTTAGATCTCACAGGCGGAAACACCATATATTTT. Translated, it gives CASSLDLTGGNTIYF.

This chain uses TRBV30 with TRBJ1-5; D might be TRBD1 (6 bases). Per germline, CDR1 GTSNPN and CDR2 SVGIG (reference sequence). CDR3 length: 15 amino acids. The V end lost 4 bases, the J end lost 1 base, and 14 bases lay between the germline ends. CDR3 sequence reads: CAWTHRGASNQPQHF. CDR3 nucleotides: TGTGCCTGGACCCACCGGGGGGCCAGCAATCAGCCCCAGCATTTT.

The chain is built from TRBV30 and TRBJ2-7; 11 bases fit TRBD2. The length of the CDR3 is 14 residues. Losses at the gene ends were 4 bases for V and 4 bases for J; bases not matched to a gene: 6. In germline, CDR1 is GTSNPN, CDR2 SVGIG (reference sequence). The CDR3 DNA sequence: TGTGCCTGGAAAACTAGCGGGAGACGGTACGAGCAGTACTTC. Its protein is CAWKTSGRRYEQYF.

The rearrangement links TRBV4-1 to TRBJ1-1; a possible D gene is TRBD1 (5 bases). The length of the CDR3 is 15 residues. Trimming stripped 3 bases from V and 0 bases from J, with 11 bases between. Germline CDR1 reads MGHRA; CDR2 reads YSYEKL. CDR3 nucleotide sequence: TGCGCCAGCAGCCAGGAGGGACGGATGAACACTGAAGCTTTCTTT. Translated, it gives CASSQEGRMNTEAFF.

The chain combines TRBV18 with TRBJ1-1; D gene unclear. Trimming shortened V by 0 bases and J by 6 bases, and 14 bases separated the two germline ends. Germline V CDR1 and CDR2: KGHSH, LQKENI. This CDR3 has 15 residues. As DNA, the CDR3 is TGTGCCAGCTCACCACCGGGAGCGAAAAGGGCTGAAGCTTTCTTT. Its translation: CASSPPGAKRAEAFF.

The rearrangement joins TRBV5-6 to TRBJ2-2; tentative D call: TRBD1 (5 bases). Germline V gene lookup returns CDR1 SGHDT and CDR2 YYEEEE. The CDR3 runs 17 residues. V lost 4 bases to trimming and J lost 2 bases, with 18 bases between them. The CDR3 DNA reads TGTGCCAGCAGCGTTTTGGGATTCGACAGTAACACCGGGGAGCTGTTTTTT. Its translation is CASSVLGFDSNTGELFF. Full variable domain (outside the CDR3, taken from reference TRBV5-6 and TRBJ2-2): DAGVTQSPTHLIKTRGQQVTLRCSPKSGHDTVSWYQQALGQGPQFIFQYYEEEERQRGNFPDRFSGHQFPNYSSELNVNALLLGDSALYLCASSVLGFDSNTGELFFGEGSRLTVL.

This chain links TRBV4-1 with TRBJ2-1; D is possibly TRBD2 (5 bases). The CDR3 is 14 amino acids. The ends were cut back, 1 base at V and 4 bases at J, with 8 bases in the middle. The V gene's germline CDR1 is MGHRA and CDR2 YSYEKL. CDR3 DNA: TGCGCCAGCAGCCAAGGCCCGGGGTACAATGAGCAGTTCTTC. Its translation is CASSQGPGYNEQFF.

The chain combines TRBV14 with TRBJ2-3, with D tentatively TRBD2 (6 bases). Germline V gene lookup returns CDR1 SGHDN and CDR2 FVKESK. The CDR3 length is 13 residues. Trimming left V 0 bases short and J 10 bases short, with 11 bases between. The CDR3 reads CASSQEEGTAQYF. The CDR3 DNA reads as TGTGCCAGCAGCCAAGAGGAAGGGACTGCGCAGTATTTT.

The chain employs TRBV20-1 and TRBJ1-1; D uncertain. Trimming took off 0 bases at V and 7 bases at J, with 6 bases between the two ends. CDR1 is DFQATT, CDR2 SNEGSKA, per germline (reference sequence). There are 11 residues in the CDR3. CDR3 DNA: TGCAGTGCTAGAGATCAAATTGAAGCTTTCTTT. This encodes CSARDQIEAFF.

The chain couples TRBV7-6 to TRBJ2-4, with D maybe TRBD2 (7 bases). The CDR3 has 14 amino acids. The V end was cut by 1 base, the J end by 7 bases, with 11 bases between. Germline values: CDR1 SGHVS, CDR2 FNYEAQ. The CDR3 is CASSLDGGANIQYF. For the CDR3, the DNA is TGTGCCAGCAGCTTAGATGGGGGGGCGAACATTCAGTACTTC.

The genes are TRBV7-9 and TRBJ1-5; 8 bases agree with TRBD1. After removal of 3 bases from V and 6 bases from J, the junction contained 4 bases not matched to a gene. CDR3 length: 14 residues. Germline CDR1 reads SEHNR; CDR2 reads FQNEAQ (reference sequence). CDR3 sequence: CASSFQGAGQPQHF. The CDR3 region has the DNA TGTGCCAGCAGCTTCCAGGGGGCTGGTCAGCCCCAGCATTTT.

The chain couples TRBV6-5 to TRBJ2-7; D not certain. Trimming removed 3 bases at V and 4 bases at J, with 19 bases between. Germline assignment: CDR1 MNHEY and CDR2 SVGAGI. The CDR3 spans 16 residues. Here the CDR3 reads CASSYDTNRAIYEQYF. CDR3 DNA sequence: TGTGCCAGCAGTTATGATACGAACCGAGCCATATACGAGCAGTACTTC.

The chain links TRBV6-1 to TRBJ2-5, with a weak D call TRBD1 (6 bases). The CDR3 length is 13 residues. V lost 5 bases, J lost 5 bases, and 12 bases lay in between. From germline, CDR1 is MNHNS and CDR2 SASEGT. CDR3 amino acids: CASSLGGRETQYF. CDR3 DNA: TGTGCCAGCAGTCTAGGGGGTAGGGAGACCCAGTACTTC.

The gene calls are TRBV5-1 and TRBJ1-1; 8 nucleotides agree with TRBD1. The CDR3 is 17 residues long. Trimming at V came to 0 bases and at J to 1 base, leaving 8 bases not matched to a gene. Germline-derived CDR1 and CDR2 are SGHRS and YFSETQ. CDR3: CASSLVPRQGKNTEAFF. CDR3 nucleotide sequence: TGCGCCAGCAGCTTGGTCCCGAGACAGGGGAAGAACACTGAAGCTTTCTTT.

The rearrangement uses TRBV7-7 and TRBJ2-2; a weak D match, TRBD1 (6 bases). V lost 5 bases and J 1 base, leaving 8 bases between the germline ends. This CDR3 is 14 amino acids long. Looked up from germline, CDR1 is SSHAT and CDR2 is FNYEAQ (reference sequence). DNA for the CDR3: TGTGCCAGCAGCGGACAGATGAACACCGGGGAGCTGTTTTTT. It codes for CASSGQMNTGELFF.

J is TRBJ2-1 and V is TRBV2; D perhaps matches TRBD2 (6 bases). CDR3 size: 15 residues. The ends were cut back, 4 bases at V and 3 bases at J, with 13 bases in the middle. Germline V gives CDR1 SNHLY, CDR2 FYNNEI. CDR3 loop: CASSVGGEFYNEQFF. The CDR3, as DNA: TGTGCCAGCAGTGTGGGCGGGGAGTTCTACAATGAGCAGTTCTTC.

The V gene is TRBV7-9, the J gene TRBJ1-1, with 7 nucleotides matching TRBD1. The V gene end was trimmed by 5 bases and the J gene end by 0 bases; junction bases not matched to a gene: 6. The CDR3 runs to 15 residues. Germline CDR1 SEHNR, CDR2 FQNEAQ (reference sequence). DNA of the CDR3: TGTGCCAGCAGCGATCGAACAGGGGTGAACACTGAAGCTTTCTTT. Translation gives CASSDRTGVNTEAFF. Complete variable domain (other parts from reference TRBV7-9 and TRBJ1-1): DTGVSQNPRHKITKRGQNVTFRCDPISEHNRLYWYRQTLGQGPEFLTYFQNEAQLEKSRLLSDRFSAERPKGSFSTLEIQRTEQGDSAMYLCASSDRTGVNTEAFFGQGTRLTVV.

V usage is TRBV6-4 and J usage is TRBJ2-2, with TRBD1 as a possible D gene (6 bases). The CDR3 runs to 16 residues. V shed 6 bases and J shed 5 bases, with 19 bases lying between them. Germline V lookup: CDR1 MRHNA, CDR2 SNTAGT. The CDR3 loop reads CASSRQQGDGTGELFF. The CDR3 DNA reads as TGTGCCAGCAGCCGACAACAGGGAGATGGGACCGGGGAGCTGTTTTTT.

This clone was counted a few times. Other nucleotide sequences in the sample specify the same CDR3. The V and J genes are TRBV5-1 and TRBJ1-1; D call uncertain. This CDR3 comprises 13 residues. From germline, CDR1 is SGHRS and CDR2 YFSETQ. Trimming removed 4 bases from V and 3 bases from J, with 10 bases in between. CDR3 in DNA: TGCGCCAGCAGCCTGGGCCAGTACACTGAAGCTTTCTTT. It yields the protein CASSLGQYTEAFF.